These 4 T cell receptor beta chains came from one sample sequenced in a study of naive and memory T cell subsets. Treatment denoted: skin biopsy from PPD injection site in Mantoux-positive individual. TCR cDNA received a 3' ligated oligonucleotide that carried a UMI. The SP2 primer and nested alpha and beta constant region primers amplified ligated cDNA in four rounds. TCRdb passed the UMI-ligation and nested PCR reads through MiXCR, listing each CDR3 protein once. Here the sample spans 30,000 to 35,000 distinct CDR3 sequences, 6.7% being singletons. The input for sequencing was skin, taken from a tuberculin skin test site. The receptors were sampled from an adult in good health.

This clonotype was detected a few times. This sequence may be a read error, since a much larger clone differs from it by one base. The rearrangement uses TRBV7-9 and TRBJ1-6; TRBD1 might be the D (6 bases). CDR1 and CDR2 (germline): SEHNR, FQNEAQ (reference sequence). The length of the CDR3 is 14 residues. In DNA form, the CDR3 reads TGTGCCAGCAGCCAGGACAGCTATAATTCACCCCTCCGCTTT. Translating it yields CASSQDSYNSPLRF. Complete variable domain (other parts from reference TRBV7-9 and TRBJ1-6): DTGVSQNPRHKITKRGQNVTFRCDPISEHNRLYWYRQTLGQGPEFLTYFQNEAQLEKSRLLSDRFSAERPKGSFSTLEIQRTEQGDSAMYLCASSQDSYNSPLRFGNGTRLTVT.

The J gene is TRBJ1-1, the V gene TRBV27, with D tentatively TRBD1 (5 bases). The V end was cut by 6 bases, the J end by 1 base, with 9 bases between. CDR3 length: 13 amino acids. Germline loops: CDR1 MNHEY, CDR2 SMNVEV (reference sequence). The CDR3 loop is CASRTTANTEAFF. CDR3 nucleotides: TGTGCCAGCAGGACGACAGCGAACACTGAAGCTTTCTTT.

This clonotype appeared many times. The chain has TRBV18 and TRBJ2-3; D unclear. Germline CDR1 is KGHSH and CDR2 is LQKENI. Trimming removed 2 bases from V and 0 bases from J, with 9 bases in between. The length of the CDR3 is 15 residues. CDR3 amino acids: CASSPTRSSTDTQYF. CDR3 coding DNA: TGTGCCAGCTCACCAACACGTTCTAGCACAGATACGCAGTATTTT.

This clonotype was detected ten times or more. The chain carries TRBV5-6 and TRBJ2-7, with 9 bases identical to TRBD2. The CDR3 totals 14 residues. The V gene end was trimmed by 4 bases and the J gene end by 2 bases; junction bases not matched to a gene: 4. CDR1 is SGHDT and CDR2 is YYEEEE in the germline V gene. The CDR3 spells CASSPVAGAYEQYF. CDR3 in DNA: TGTGCCAGCAGCCCCGTAGCGGGAGCCTACGAGCAGTACTTC.